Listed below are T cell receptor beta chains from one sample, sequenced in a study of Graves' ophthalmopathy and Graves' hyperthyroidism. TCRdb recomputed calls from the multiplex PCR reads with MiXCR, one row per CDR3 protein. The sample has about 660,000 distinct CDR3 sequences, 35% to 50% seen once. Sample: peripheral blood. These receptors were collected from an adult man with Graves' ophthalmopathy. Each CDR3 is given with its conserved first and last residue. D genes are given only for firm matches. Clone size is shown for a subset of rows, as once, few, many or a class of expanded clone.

TGTGCCAGCACCGGGACAGGGGGCTTGCAAACTGAAGCTTTCTTT CASTGTGGLQTEAFF TRBV5-6 - TRBJ1-1 TRBD1
TGCGCCAGCAGCGAGAGAGGACTGAGCTCTGGAAACACCATATATTTT CASSERGLSSGNTIYF TRBV5-1 - TRBJ1-3 -
TGTGCCAGCAGTGAAATTGGGCTAGCGGGAGGCCCCACCCCCTACGAGCAGTACTTC CASSEIGLAGGPTPYEQYF TRBV2 - TRBJ2-7 TRBD2
TGTGCCATCAGTGAAGGGTACAGCTCCTACGAGCAGTACTTC CAISEGYSSYEQYF TRBV10-3 - TRBJ2-7 -
TGTGCCAGCAGTTACGGAGAGGAGCCAGGGGACAATGAGCAGTTCTTC CASSYGEEPGDNEQFF TRBV10-3 - TRBJ2-1 -
TGTGCCAGTAGCAATAGACAGGGGGCTGGCTACACCTTC CASSNRQGAGYTF TRBV19 - TRBJ1-2 TRBD1
TGTGCCAGCAGTCCTGACAGGGGAACTGGAAACACCATATATTTT CASSPDRGTGNTIYF TRBV7-2 - TRBJ1-3 TRBD1
TGTGCCAGCAGCCAACCGAGAGGGAGGTTCGGTGAAAAACTGTTTTTT CASSQPRGRFGEKLFF TRBV7-2 once TRBJ1-4 -
TGCAGCTTAGCGGCCGGGGAGCTGTTTTTT CSLAAGELFF TRBV29-1 few TRBJ2-2 -
TGTGCCATGGGGACAGGGGGCGCGGAGACCCAGTACTTC CAMGTGGAETQYF TRBV10-3 - TRBJ2-5 TRBD1
TGTGCCAGCAGCGCAGACTCGACAGGGTCTGAAGCTTTCTTT CASSADSTGSEAFF TRBV9 many TRBJ1-1 TRBD1
TGTGCCACCAGCAGAGATCGTGAGAACACCGGGGAGCTGTTTTTT CATSRDRENTGELFF TRBV15 many TRBJ2-2 -
TGTGCCAGCAGTTCCCCCCGGTCCGGGGAGCTGTTTTTT CASSSPRSGELFF TRBV6-6 - TRBJ2-2 -
TGTGCCGCCAGTAAAGCGGACAGGGCTCAAGAGACCCAGTACTTC CAASKADRAQETQYF TRBV15 - TRBJ2-5 TRBD1
TGTGCCAGCAGCTTAGTGGGGCGGATCCCCTACGAGCAGTACTTC CASSLVGRIPYEQYF TRBV7-8 - TRBJ2-7 -
TGTGCCAGCAGCCTACAGTCCGAGCAGTACTTC CASSLQSEQYF TRBV7-2 many TRBJ2-7 -
TGTGCCAGCACGTTACGGGGAGGGGACCTTAGCAATCAGCCCCAGCATTTT CASTLRGGDLSNQPQHF TRBV12-3/TRBV12-4 many TRBJ1-5 -
- CASSIYLCSVRQGNTEAFF TRBV7-6 - TRBJ1-1 -
TGTGCCAGCAGTTTTGACAATAGCAATCAGCCCCAGCATTTT CASSFDNSNQPQHF TRBV12-3/TRBV12-4 - TRBJ1-5 -
TGTGCCAGCAGTTTGGGCCGGGGGCGATTTAGTAATCAGCCCCAGCATTTT CASSLGRGRFSNQPQHF TRBV12-3/TRBV12-4 few TRBJ1-5 -
TGTGCCAGCAGTAACGAACAGGGGGCAGGTTATGGCTACACCTTC CASSNEQGAGYGYTF TRBV7-9 few TRBJ1-2 TRBD1
TGTGCCAGCAGCTTCTCGGCGGTGGGGAACACCGGGGAGCTGTTTTTT CASSFSAVGNTGELFF TRBV11-2 few TRBJ2-2 -
TGTGCCACCTTGACTAATGACGGGTATTTATCTAATTCACCCCTCCACTTT CATLTNDGYLSNSPLHF TRBV14 many TRBJ1-6 -
TGTGCCAGCTTATGGAGGGACACTGAAGCTTTCTTT CASLWRDTEAFF TRBV25-1 - TRBJ1-1 -
TGTGCCTGGAGTACGGGACTAGCGGGGGGTTACAAAGAGACCCAGTACTTC CAWSTGLAGGYKETQYF TRBV7-3 - TRBJ2-5 TRBD2
TGTGCCAGCAAACAGGGCTGGACCGGGGAGCTGTTTTTT CASKQGWTGELFF TRBV2 - TRBJ2-2 -
TGTGCCAGCAGTTCGGAGACAGGGAAGTATTTCAACACTGAAGCTTTCTTT CASSSETGKYFNTEAFF TRBV6-6 - TRBJ1-1 TRBD1
TGCGCCAGCAGCTTGGATTTTCGTCAGGGGGAAGAGACCCAGTACTTC CASSLDFRQGEETQYF TRBV5-1 few TRBJ2-5 TRBD1
TGCGCCAGCAGCCTCAGATCGGCTTTTGGGGCCAACGTCCTGACTTTC CASSLRSAFGANVLTF TRBV4-3 many TRBJ2-6 -
TGCAGCGTTGATGGGGGGACAGGTACCTCCTACGAGCAGTACTTC CSVDGGTGTSYEQYF TRBV29-1 many TRBJ2-7 TRBD1
TGTGCCACCAGCAGTTCCGGGACAGGGATAAATCAGCCCCAGCATTTT CATSSSGTGINQPQHF TRBV15 - TRBJ1-5 TRBD1
TGTGCCAGCAGCCTCAGACAGGGAGTAAATCAGCCCCAGCATTTT CASSLRQGVNQPQHF TRBV7-3 - TRBJ1-5 TRBD1
TGTGCCAGTAGTCAGACAGGCATCTATGGGGCCAACGTCCTGACTTTC CASSQTGIYGANVLTF TRBV19 - TRBJ2-6 -
TGTGCCAGCAGCAAAGGGACCTATCAGCCCCAGCATTTT CASSKGTYQPQHF TRBV7-2 many TRBJ1-5 -
TGCAGTGCTAGACCGGCGGGAGGCCTAGGGACGCGCGAGCAGTACTTC CSARPAGGLGTREQYF TRBV20-1 many TRBJ2-7 TRBD2
TGTGCCATCAGGGCGACAGGGAACACCTACGAGCAGTACTTC CAIRATGNTYEQYF TRBV10-3 many TRBJ2-7 TRBD1
TGTGCCAGCAGTGAAGTAGGGGCGGTAAACACCGGGGAGCTGTTTTTT CASSEVGAVNTGELFF TRBV2 many TRBJ2-2 -
TGTGCCATCAGCCGCAGCGGGAGCAATGAGCAGTTCTTC CAISRSGSNEQFF TRBV7-2 once TRBJ2-1 TRBD2
TGTGCCAGCCGAATCCCAGGGGGTCGGTACGAGCAGTACTTC CASRIPGGRYEQYF TRBV11-2 - TRBJ2-7 TRBD1
TGTGCCAGCAGCTGGGAAGGACAGGGGGTTTATGGCTACACCTTC CASSWEGQGVYGYTF TRBV5-4 - TRBJ1-2 TRBD1
TGTGCCAGTACTACTCAGGGTGAAAAACTGTTTTTT CASTTQGEKLFF TRBV7-9 many TRBJ1-4 -
TGCAGTGCCGACGCTCCGGGACAGAGGGGCCCCGATCAGCCCCAGCATTTT CSADAPGQRGPDQPQHF TRBV20-1 - TRBJ1-5 TRBD1
TGTGCCTGGAGTAGGAATAGAGCCGGCGAGCAGTACTTC CAWSRNRAGEQYF TRBV19 - TRBJ2-7 -
TGCGCCAGCAGCCAAGCGCTTCCTACAGTTAGGAATCAGCCCCAGCATTTT CASSQALPTVRNQPQHF TRBV4-3 - TRBJ1-5 -
TGCGCCAGCAGCTTGGAGGACAGGGGGCGAAACTATGGCTACACCTTC CASSLEDRGRNYGYTF TRBV5-1 many TRBJ1-2 TRBD1
TGTGCCTGGGGGGGACAGGGTGTATGGGAGACCCAGTACTTC CAWGGQGVWETQYF TRBV30 - TRBJ2-5 TRBD1
TGTGCCAGCCGCTTGGCCGGAGGGGCCGGATACGAGCAGTACTTC CASRLAGGAGYEQYF TRBV5-4 - TRBJ2-7 -
TGTGCCAGCAGCTTAAGTAGGACCTCAAACGAGCAGTACTTC CASSLSRTSNEQYF TRBV7-2 many TRBJ2-7 -
TGTGCCTGGAGCCAGGGTCGGCCAGGGGAGCAAGAGACCCAGTACTTC CAWSQGRPGEQETQYF TRBV30 few TRBJ2-5 -
TGTGCCAGCAGCTTTACCCTCACAGGGCCCGGGGAGCTGTTTTTT CASSFTLTGPGELFF TRBV13 many TRBJ2-2 -
TGTGCCAGTGGCCCAGCGGGAGTGGCCGATACGCAGTATTTT CASGPAGVADTQYF TRBV25-1 many TRBJ2-3 TRBD2
TGTGCCAGCAGCGGGATCCGACAGGGAGCTAACTATGGCTACACCTTC CASSGIRQGANYGYTF TRBV9 many TRBJ1-2 TRBD1
TGTGCCAGTACTGATACTCGGGACAACTCCTACGAGCAGTACTTC CASTDTRDNSYEQYF TRBV19 few TRBJ2-7 -
TGTGCCAGCAGCGTAAGGTCGGGGGGCAGTACTGAAGCTTTCTTT CASSVRSGGSTEAFF TRBV9 few TRBJ1-1 -
TGTGCCAGCAGTAGGACTAGCGGGGGGTCCGCCTACGAGCAGTACTTC CASSRTSGGSAYEQYF TRBV6-6 - TRBJ2-7 TRBD2
TGCGCCAGCAGCTTGAGCTGGGGTGGCGAGCAGTACTTC CASSLSWGGEQYF TRBV5-1 many TRBJ2-7 -
TGTGCCAGCACCCCCTTGGGGACCAAATATTCACCCCTCCACTTT CASTPLGTKYSPLHF TRBV10-3 - TRBJ1-6 -
TGTGCCAGCAGCACCCGACGGCGGCAGACCCAGTACTTC CASSTRRRQTQYF TRBV11-3 few TRBJ2-5 -
TGCGCCAGCGACCAGGGAGCCGGGTACGAGCAGTACTTC CASDQGAGYEQYF TRBV10-2 - TRBJ2-7 -